A single sample gave rise to the 9 T cell receptor beta chains below, sequenced in a study of blood T cell repertoires in COVID-19. Sequencing used immunoSEQ multiplex PCR; TCRdb keeps in-frame clones, though not all of them. The sample has 72,000 or so clones; over 70% are singletons. The material sequenced was peripheral blood. These TCRs come from a man over 45 with active COVID-19.

The chain links TRBV5-1 to TRBJ1-1, with a possible D match to TRBD1 (5 bases). The CDR3 length is 15 residues. Germline loops: CDR1 SGHRS, CDR2 YFSETQ. V lost 6 bases and J 1 base, leaving 16 bases between the germline ends. CDR3 residues: CASTTGGNENTEAFF. DNA for the CDR3: TGCGCCAGCACCACCGGGGGTAATGAGAACACTGAAGCTTTCTTT.

The chain carries TRBV30 and TRBJ2-7; maybe TRBD2 (5 bases). CDR1 is GTSNPN and CDR2 is SVGIG in the germline V gene (reference sequence). The CDR3 has 11 amino acids. V lost 5 bases and J 6 bases, leaving 11 bases between the germline ends. The CDR3 DNA reads TGTGCCTGGTCCGAGGGCTCCGAGCAGTACTTC. Translated: CAWSEGSEQYF. Supplemented by reference TRBV30 and TRBJ2-7, the full variable domain reads SQTIHQWPATLVQPVGSPLSLECTVEGTSNPNLYWYRQAAGRGLQLLFYSVGIGQISSEVPQNLSASRPQDRQFILSSKKLLLSDSGFYLCAWSEGSEQYFGPGTRLTVT.

In nucleotides, the CDR3 is TGCGCCAGCAGCCTCACTAGCGCCCCCCAAGAGACCCAGTACTTC. Its translation is CASSLTSAPQETQYF. The rearrangement uses TRBV5-1 and TRBJ2-5; 7 nucleotides match TRBD2. The germline CDR1 and CDR2 sequences are SGHRS and YFSETQ. V dropped 4 bases and J dropped 1; count of bases not matched to a gene: 7. The CDR3 sequence is 15 residues long.

The chain joins TRBV13 to TRBJ2-7, with D possibly matching TRBD2 (5 bases). Germline values: CDR1 PRHDT, CDR2 FYEKMQ (reference sequence). This CDR3 region has 15 residues. Trimming took 1 base from V and 0 from J, leaving 10 bases between them. The DNA for the CDR3 is TGTGCCAGCAGCTTAGTACTAGGGAACTCCTACGAGCAGTACTTC. Protein product: CASSLVLGNSYEQYF.

This chain uses TRBV9 with TRBJ2-1; D is unresolved. The CDR3 length is 13 residues. V was pared by 0 bases and J by 9 bases, with 10 bases between. CDR1 SGDLS and CDR2 YYNGEE come from the germline V gene. For the CDR3, the DNA is TGTGCCAGCAGCGTAGCTAATCGCGGTGAGCAGTTCTTC. This gives the protein CASSVANRGEQFF.

The chain couples TRBV19 to TRBJ2-3; D gene unclear. This CDR3 is 16 amino acids long. The germline V gene has CDR1 LNHDA and CDR2 SQIVND (reference sequence). V dropped 3 bases and J dropped 0 bases, with 13 bases sitting between them. CDR3 sequence reads: CASSISSVTSTDTQYF. DNA of the CDR3: TGTGCCAGTAGTATTTCATCGGTGACTAGCACAGATACGCAGTATTTT. The full variable domain, its missing parts supplied by reference TRBV19 and TRBJ2-3, is DGGITQSPKYLFRKEGQNVTLSCEQNLNHDAMYWYRQDPGQGLRLIYYSQIVNDFQKGDIAEGYSVSREKKESFPLTVTSAQKNPTAFYLCASSISSVTSTDTQYFGPGTRLTVL.

Worth noting for this clone: The junction does not match germline at one end; this may be a read error. CDR3 DNA: TGTGCCAGCAGCTTTACAGGGGGGAACGCTGAAGCTTTCTTT. Translating gives CASSFTGGNAEAFF. The chain couples TRBV7-9 to TRBJ1-1; 8 nucleotides match TRBD1. Germline assignment: CDR1 SEHNR and CDR2 FQNEAQ (reference sequence). This CDR3 is 14 amino acids long.

The chain carries TRBV9 and TRBJ2-1; 7 nucleotides line up with TRBD2. J was trimmed by 5 bases and V by 4 bases; bases with no gene match: 12. The CDR3 consists of 16 residues. Germline V gene lookup returns CDR1 SGDLS and CDR2 YYNGEE. The CDR3 DNA sequence: TGTGCCAGCAGCCCCCTAGGCGGGGGTACTGACAATGAGCAGTTCTTC. Translation gives CASSPLGGGTDNEQFF.

This chain connects TRBV28 to TRBJ2-5, with D uncertain. Germline V gives CDR1 MDHEN, CDR2 SYDVKM. The V gene lost 5 bases and the J gene lost 1 base, with 20 bases spanning the gap. This CDR3 has 17 residues. CDR3 in DNA: TGTGCCAGCAGTAATCCTCTGGGCAGAAATCTCCAAGAGACCCAGTACTTC. Translated: CASSNPLGRNLQETQYF.